These 9 T cell receptor beta chains share one sample of origin, sequenced in a study of blood T cell repertoires in COVID-19. Repertoires were generated with immunoSEQ multiplex PCR, while TCRdb's copy carries only in-frame clones and drops some. The repertoire consists of about 330,000 clones, with about 91% occurring once and the leading ten covering 9.9%. The source material was peripheral blood. The source is a man aged 25 to 40 with COVID-19, enrolled during active disease.

The chain employs TRBV7-9 and TRBJ1-5; 7 bases align to TRBD1. This CDR3 has 13 residues. CDR1 and CDR2 from the germline V gene are SEHNR and FQNEAQ (reference sequence). The V segment lost 5 bases and the J segment 4 bases; nucleotides outside the gene matches: 2. The CDR3 DNA is TGTGCCAGCAGCCGACAGGGAAATCAGCCCCAGCATTTT. This codes for CASSRQGNQPQHF.

CDR3 loop: CASSYVRVYEQYF. The CDR3, as DNA: TGTGCCAGCAGCTACGTCAGGGTCTACGAGCAGTACTTC. The rearrangement links TRBV11-2 to TRBJ2-7; perhaps TRBD1 as D (5 bases). Trimming stripped 4 bases from V and 3 bases from J, with 10 bases between. CDR3 length: 13 amino acids. Germline CDR1 reads SGHAT; CDR2 reads FQNNGV.

The chain couples TRBV27 to TRBJ1-1, with 7 bases fitting TRBD1. In germline, CDR1 is MNHEY, CDR2 SMNVEV (reference sequence). V was pared by 2 bases and J by 11 bases, with 8 bases of the junction left unmatched. CDR3 length: 13 residues. CDR3 coding DNA: TGTGCCAGCAGTTTAACGGCAGGGGGAAGTGCTTTCTTT. It specifies CASSLTAGGSAFF.

The chain combines TRBV20-1 with TRBJ1-1; 10 nucleotides agree with TRBD1. The CDR3 covers 11 residues. The V gene's germline CDR1 is DFQATT and CDR2 SNEGSKA (reference sequence). Trimming cost V 5 bases and J 11 bases; bases outside gene matches: 5. CDR3 region: CSARDRGWAFF. The DNA of the CDR3 is TGCAGTGCTCGGGACAGGGGTTGGGCTTTCTTT.

The chain has TRBV4-3 and TRBJ2-7; tentatively, D is TRBD1 (5 bases). Trimming pared 1 base from V and 0 bases from J, leaving 13 bases between. The CDR3 has 16 amino acids. Germline V lookup: CDR1 LGHNA, CDR2 YSLEER. This CDR3 is CASSQAMTDVSYEQYF. The DNA for the CDR3 is TGCGCCAGCAGCCAAGCGATGACAGACGTCTCCTACGAGCAGTACTTC.

The chain recombines TRBV18 with TRBJ2-1; 9 nucleotides agree with TRBD1. The CDR3 is made up of 15 amino acids. With V trimmed by 4 bases and J by 10 bases, 11 bases remained unmatched. CDR1 and CDR2 from the germline V gene are KGHSH and LQKENI. CDR3 residues: CASSRSGTGIEEQFF. The CDR3, as DNA: TGTGCCAGCTCACGCTCCGGGACAGGGATTGAGGAGCAGTTCTTC.

The chain links TRBV7-9 to TRBJ1-5, with D uncertain. The CDR3 length is 12 residues. Germline V gene sequence: CDR1 SEHNR, CDR2 FQNEAQ (reference sequence). Trimming pared 1 base from V and 7 bases from J, leaving 5 bases between. CDR3 DNA: TGTGCCAGCAGCTTAGATATCCAGCCCCAGCATTTT. As protein: CASSLDIQPQHF.

V and J are TRBV18 and TRBJ1-1; D not resolved. The V gene's germline CDR1 is KGHSH and CDR2 LQKENI. The CDR3 has 14 residues. V was shortened by 6 bases and J by 0 bases, with 11 bases between the two germline ends. CDR3 in amino acids: CASSGLYLNTEAFF. CDR3 coding DNA: TGTGCCAGCTCCGGACTTTACTTGAACACTGAAGCTTTCTTT.

This clone was found once. This chain links TRBV11-3 with TRBJ2-3; TRBD1 might be the D (6 bases). The CDR3 runs 13 residues. V lost 5 bases to trimming and J lost 5 bases, with 11 bases between them. CDR1 SGHNT and CDR2 YENEEA come from the germline V gene. The CDR3 reads CASSVTGRDTQYF. For the CDR3, the DNA is TGTGCCAGCAGCGTTACAGGGAGAGATACGCAGTATTTT.